A single sample is the source of the 2 T cell receptor beta chains below, sequenced in a study of shared clonotypes between healthy human individuals (dated by TCRdb to 2018 to 2020). Preparation of the library involved the immunoSEQ multiplex PCR assay. Here the immuneACCESS table is served through TCRdb, limited to in-frame sequences with V and J called. Missing clones are a known gap in these copies; in checked studies unresolved V genes cover under half, and the rest lacks a known reason. The sample table lists hundreds of thousands of clones, just over 95% of them with a count of one. The ten largest clones capture about 0.32% of the sample. The sequenced sample consisted of memory CD8+ T cells sorted from blood. The cell subset or site label, read with the paper, signifies: CD45RO+ cells pooled with CCR7-negative TemRA cells. The origin of the receptors is a man younger than 45 in good health.

V usage is TRBV7-8 and J usage is TRBJ1-1, with a tentative D call TRBD1 (5 bases). Trimming took 2 bases from V and 5 from J, leaving 18 bases between them. This CDR3 region has 16 residues. Germline CDR1 is SGHVS and CDR2 is FQNEAQ. CDR3 bases: TGTGCCAGCAGCTTAAAAACTCTGGGGGTCTGGACTGAAGCTTTCTTT. Its translation is CASSLKTLGVWTEAFF. The whole variable domain, filled in from reference TRBV7-8 and TRBJ1-1, reads GAGVSQSPRYKVAKRGQDVALRCDPISGHVSLFWYQQALGQGPEFLTYFQNEAQLDKSGLPSDRFFAERPEGSVSTLKIQRTQQEDSAVYLCASSLKTLGVWTEAFFGQGTRLTVV.

CDR3 in amino acids: CASSPTWGGRNIYEQYF. The CDR3 coding sequence is TGTGCCAGCAGCCCCACCTGGGGCGGGAGGAATATCTACGAGCAGTACTTC. The rearrangement links TRBV11-2 to TRBJ2-7; 8 positions match TRBD2. This CDR3 is built from 17 residues. After removal of 5 bases from V and 3 bases from J, the junction contained 15 bases not matched to a gene. CDR1 and CDR2 from the germline V gene are SGHAT and FQNNGV.